The present T cell receptor (beta chain) was sequenced within a study of T cell responses to AZD1222 COVID-19 vaccine (TCRdb year 2021). Regarding the study in general: AZD1222 recipients with second doses at about 4 weeks or about 12 weeks were pooled, because spike-specific TCR depth and breadth did not differ between schedules. A total of 230 to 250 trial participants underwent TCR sequencing, of whom about 210 received two doses of AZD1222 and about 26 received two doses of the MenACWY control vaccine. Enrollment into the trials was organized by age into subgroups of 18-55, 56-69 and 70-plus years, and those subgroups contained about 160, 30 and 59 TCR-sequenced participants, respectively.

The CDR3 regions of human TCRbeta chains were analyzed by immunosequencing. The authors' analysis ran thus. Repertoire TCRs were checked for matches against a reference library of SARS-CoV-2-specific TCRs that had been generated using the MIRA antigen-specificity platform. Breadth was defined as the fraction of unique TCRs that were SARS-CoV-2-associated. Depth was defined as the fraction of total T cells that were SARS-CoV-2-associated. Using the MIRA data, each spike-specific TCR was mapped to the spike region that the TCR reacts to and placed in a CD4 or CD8 class. Log10-transformed breadth and depth values were compared by one-way ANOVA with Sidak's multiple comparisons tests. The source is immuneACCESS, and TCRdb retained only in-frame sequences with V and J called. Part of the clones is not carried over; for the studies checked, unresolved V genes explain less than half of this, and the remainder is unexplained. The DNA was the basis for D and trimming; V, J and clone size are from that table. The sample table lists around 150,000 clones, almost 95% of them with a count of one. The ten largest clones add up to roughly 2.2% of the sample.

Sample time point, as interpreted from the label and publication: baseline before first vaccination. The vaccinee samples were drawn from two UK trials, COV001 and COV002, one of which was a single-blind randomized controlled phase 2/3 trial testing AZD1222 (ChAdOx1 nCoV-19) in healthy adults. For TCRbeta chain sequencing, PBMC samples were collected from trial participants at day 0 and at day 28 after the second dose. In the germline V gene, CDR1 corresponds to SGHRS and CDR2 to YFSETQ. The trim is 0 bases for V and 6 bases for J, with a gap of 9 bases between the germline ends. Measured from the cysteine to the phenylalanine, the CDR3 is 13 residues long. Here the CDR3 DNA is all that survives: 39 bases in frame from base 1. General findings and caveats noted by the study authors: Participants were mostly white British, with more females than males. The authors suggested clonal diversity may have been underestimated. In the small 56-69-year group, the increase in depth fell short of significance, most likely because of low power. After two AZD1222 doses, spike-specific TCR breadth and depth were significantly higher than at day 0 and than in MenACWY recipients. Conclusions about previously exposed vaccinees are limited because only six or seven AZD1222 recipients were SARS-CoV-2 seropositive at baseline. Epitopes outside the regions mutated in the B.1.351 and B.1.1.7 variants were reportedly recognized by nearly half of the unique spike-specific TCRs. The whole spike protein was spanned by vaccine-associated CD4 TCRs, and dominant responses were seen in regions 160-218 and 743-854. No day 14 peak-response samples were available, so repertoires were characterized only after the peak T cell response.

About this clone: This clone's antigen is unknown. Base qualities are not at hand, and no much larger clone is one base apart.

Sequencing used peripheral blood, obtained on day 0 of AZD1222 vaccination. This TCR derives from an adult in good health. The receptor chain draws on TRBV5-1 and TRBJ2-5, with the D assignment possibly TRBD1 or TRBD2, given 5 matching bases for each. The CDR3 reads as follows: CASSLGDGKTQYF. The sequenced DNA: TGCGCCAGCAGCTTGGGGGACGGTAAGACCCAGTACTTC. Joined to the reference TRBV5-1 and TRBJ2-5 proteins, this CDR3 gives the full variable domain: KAGVTQTPRYLIKTRGQQVTLSCSPISGHRSVSWYQQTPGQGLQFLFEYFSETQRNKGNFPGRFSGRQFSNSRSEMNVSTLELGDSALYLCASSLGDGKTQYFGPGTRLLVL.